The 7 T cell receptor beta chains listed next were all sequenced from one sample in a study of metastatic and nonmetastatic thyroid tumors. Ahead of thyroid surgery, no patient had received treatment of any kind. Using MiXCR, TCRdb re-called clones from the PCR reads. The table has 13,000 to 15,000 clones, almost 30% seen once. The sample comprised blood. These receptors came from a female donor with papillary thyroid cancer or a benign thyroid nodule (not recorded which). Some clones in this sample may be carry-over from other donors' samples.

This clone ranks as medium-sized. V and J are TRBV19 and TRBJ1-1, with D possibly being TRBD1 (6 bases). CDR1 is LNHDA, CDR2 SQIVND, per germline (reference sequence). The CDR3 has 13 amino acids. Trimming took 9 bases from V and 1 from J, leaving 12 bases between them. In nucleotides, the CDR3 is TGTGCCAGCACGGGGGGGCGGAACACTGAAGCTTTCTTT. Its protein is CASTGGRNTEAFF.

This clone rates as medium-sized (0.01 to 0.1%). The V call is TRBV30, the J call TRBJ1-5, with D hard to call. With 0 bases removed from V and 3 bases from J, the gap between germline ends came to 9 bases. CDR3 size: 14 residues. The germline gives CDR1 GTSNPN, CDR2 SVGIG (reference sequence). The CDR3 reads CAWSVGRINQPQHF. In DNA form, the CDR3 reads TGTGCCTGGAGTGTAGGACGGATCAATCAGCCCCAGCATTTT.

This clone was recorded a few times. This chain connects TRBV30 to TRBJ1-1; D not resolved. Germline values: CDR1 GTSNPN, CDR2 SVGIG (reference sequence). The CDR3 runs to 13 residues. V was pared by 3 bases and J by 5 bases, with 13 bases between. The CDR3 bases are TGTGCCTGGAGCCTGGACCGGCGAACTGAAGCTTTCTTT. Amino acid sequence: CAWSLDRRTEAFF.

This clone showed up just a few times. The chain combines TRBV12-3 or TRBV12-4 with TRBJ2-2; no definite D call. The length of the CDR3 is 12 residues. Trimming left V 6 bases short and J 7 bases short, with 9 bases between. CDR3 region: CASRVGGGELFF. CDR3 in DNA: TGTGCCAGCAGGGTCGGCGGCGGGGAGCTGTTTTTT.

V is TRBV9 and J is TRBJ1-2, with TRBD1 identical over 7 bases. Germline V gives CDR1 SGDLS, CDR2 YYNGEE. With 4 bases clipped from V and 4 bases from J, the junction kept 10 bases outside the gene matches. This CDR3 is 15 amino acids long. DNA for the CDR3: TGTGCCAGCAGCTTTAACAGGGGAACCTCCTATGGCTACACCTTC. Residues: CASSFNRGTSYGYTF.

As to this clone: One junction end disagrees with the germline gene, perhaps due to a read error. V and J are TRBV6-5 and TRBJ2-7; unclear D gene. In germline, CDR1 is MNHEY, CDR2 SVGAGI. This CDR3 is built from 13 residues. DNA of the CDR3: TGTTCCAGCAGTTACCGGCCACACTACGAGCAGTACTTC. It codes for CSSSYRPHYEQYF.

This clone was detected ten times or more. The CDR3 DNA follows: TGTGCCAGCAGCTTGGGGGGGTCCTATGGCTACACCTTC. This encodes CASSLGGSYGYTF. The J gene is TRBJ1-2, the V gene TRBV5-5, with D perhaps TRBD1 (5 bases). The V gene lost 0 bases and the J gene lost 4 bases, with 7 bases spanning the gap. The V gene's germline CDR1 is SGHKS and CDR2 YYEKEE (reference sequence). CDR3 length equals 13 residues.